This entry lists 20 T cell receptor beta chains sequenced from one sample in a study of T-cell reconstitution after alpha-beta-depleted transplantation in children. The TCRbeta library incorporated unique molecular identifiers. Using its own MiXCR run on the PCR reads, TCRdb lists one record per CDR3 protein. The data hold around 670,000 distinct CDR3 sequences, with 13% observed a single time. The starting material was PBMCs, obtained before TCRalphabeta/CD19-depleted stem cell transplant. These receptors were collected from a girl aged 2 to 9 with congenital amegakaryocytic thrombocytopenia, due to receive a stem cell transplant.

This clonotype came up many times. The chain has TRBV20-1 and TRBJ2-3; 14 bases agree with TRBD2. The CDR3 loop spans 17 amino acids. Germline V CDR1 and CDR2: DFQATT, SNEGSKA (reference sequence). With V trimmed by 1 base and J by 2 bases, 5 bases remained unmatched. CDR3 sequence (DNA): TGCAGTGCTAGAGGACTAGCGGGAGGGCGCGACACAGATACGCAGTATTTT. Protein: CSARGLAGGRDTDTQYF.

This clonotype was recorded many times. The chain joins TRBV5-1 to TRBJ1-2, with TRBD1 matching 8 bases. With V trimmed by 0 bases and J by 6 bases, 7 bases remained unmatched. There are 15 residues in the CDR3. Germline loops: CDR1 SGHRS, CDR2 YFSETQ. CDR3 nucleotides: TGCGCCAGCAGCTTGGGGACAGGGCTTTCGAATGGCTACACCTTC. This codes for CASSLGTGLSNGYTF.

J is TRBJ2-7 and V is TRBV28; 10 bases align to TRBD1. Germline V gives CDR1 MDHEN, CDR2 SYDVKM. The V segment lost 4 bases and the J segment 3 bases; nucleotides outside the gene matches: 6. This CDR3 is built from 15 residues. CDR3 amino acids: CASSYSGTGDYEQYF. In nucleotides, the CDR3 is TGTGCCAGCAGTTATAGCGGGACAGGGGACTACGAGCAGTACTTC. The full variable domain, its missing parts supplied by reference TRBV28 and TRBJ2-7, is DVKVTQSSRYLVKRTGEKVFLECVQDMDHENMFWYRQDPGLGLRLIYFSYDVKMKEKGDIPEGYSVSREKKERFSLILESASTNQTSMYLCASSYSGTGDYEQYFGPGTRLTVT.

This clonotype was counted ten times or more. The rearrangement links TRBV20-1 to TRBJ2-3; 11 nucleotides line up with TRBD2. This CDR3 comprises 16 residues. V lost 7 bases and J lost 8; bases outside the gene matches: 17. Germline-derived CDR1 and CDR2 are DFQATT and SNEGSKA (reference sequence). The CDR3 protein is CSGLGTTSGSEGTQYF. As DNA, the CDR3 is TGCAGTGGTTTAGGAACTACTAGCGGGAGTGAGGGTACGCAGTATTTT.

This clonotype occurred many times. The genes are TRBV5-1 and TRBJ2-1; the match to TRBD1 covers 11 bases. The CDR3 is 16 amino acids. The V and J ends lost 4 bases and 4 bases, in that order; junction bases with no gene match: 7. Germline V lookup: CDR1 SGHRS, CDR2 YFSETQ. The CDR3 loop reads CASSERGQGAYNEQFF. CDR3 nucleotides: TGCGCCAGCAGCGAGAGAGGACAGGGGGCTTACAATGAGCAGTTCTTC.

The chain joins TRBV5-1 to TRBJ2-5; D gene uncertain. Trimming left V 7 bases short and J 5 bases short, with 15 bases between. In germline, CDR1 is SGHRS, CDR2 YFSETQ. This CDR3 has 13 amino acids. CDR3 sequence (DNA): TGCGCCAGCCGCGAAAACCCCGGCGAGACCCAGTACTTC. Protein sequence: CASRENPGETQYF.

The rearrangement joins TRBV6-1 to TRBJ2-7, with TRBD1 identical over 9 bases. Germline V gives CDR1 MNHNS, CDR2 SASEGT. V lost 6 bases and J lost 7; bases outside the gene matches: 7. There are 13 residues in the CDR3. The CDR3: CASRAGTGWEQYF. The CDR3 DNA reads TGTGCCAGCAGAGCCGGGACAGGGTGGGAGCAGTACTTC.

This clonotype was seen only a few times. This chain uses TRBV7-6 with TRBJ2-7; D tentatively reads TRBD1 or TRBD2 (5 bases each). Germline CDR1 reads SGHVS; CDR2 reads FNYEAQ. This CDR3 is 15 amino acids long. V was cut by 0 bases and J by 6 bases, with 15 bases left in between. The CDR3 sequence: CASSLAGTLASEQYF. The CDR3 nucleotides are TGTGCCAGCAGCTTAGCCGGGACCCTCGCTTCCGAGCAGTACTTC.

This clonotype turned up a few times. The chain employs TRBV5-1 and TRBJ2-1; D call uncertain. Germline V CDR1 and CDR2: SGHRS, YFSETQ. This CDR3 comprises 15 residues. With 0 bases removed from V and 10 bases from J, the gap between germline ends came to 17 bases. The CDR3 reads CASSLESPGVGEQFF. The DNA for the CDR3 is TGCGCCAGCAGCTTGGAAAGCCCGGGCGTTGGCGAGCAGTTCTTC.

This chain connects TRBV28 to TRBJ2-7, with 7 bases identical to TRBD1. CDR1 and CDR2 (germline): MDHEN, SYDVKM. The V segment lost 3 bases and the J segment 0 bases; nucleotides outside the gene matches: 5. CDR3 length: 15 amino acids. CDR3 in DNA: TGTGCCAGCAGTTTCCAGGGACAGCTCTCCTACGAGCAGTACTTC. Its protein is CASSFQGQLSYEQYF.

This clonotype was seen a handful of times. This chain links TRBV3-1 with TRBJ2-7; D remains unclear. In germline, CDR1 is LGHDT, CDR2 YNNKEL (reference sequence). V lost 0 bases, J lost 0 bases, and 18 bases lay in between. The CDR3 has 18 amino acids. In DNA form, the CDR3 reads TGTGCCAGCAGCCAAGACCATCGACTCACCTACGGCTCCTACGAGCAGTACTTC. This encodes CASSQDHRLTYGSYEQYF.

This clonotype was observed many times. This chain connects TRBV27 to TRBJ2-7, with D perhaps TRBD2 (6 bases). V lost 7 bases to trimming and J lost 6 bases, with 19 bases between them. Germline lookup yields CDR1 MNHEY and CDR2 SMNVEV (reference sequence). There are 14 residues in the CDR3. The CDR3 DNA reads as TGTGCCAGCACAGGACGGGAGTATCTGGGCGAGCAGTACTTC. This sequence encodes CASTGREYLGEQYF.

In this sample, this clonotype turned up many times. The chain couples TRBV29-1 to TRBJ2-1; D is undetermined. With 3 bases removed from V and 2 bases from J, the gap between germline ends came to 8 bases. The CDR3 is 13 residues long. Germline V gives CDR1 SQVTM, CDR2 ANQGSEA. Here the CDR3 DNA reads TGCAGCGTTGAGCGGAGAACCTACAATGAGCAGTTCTTC. Translation: CSVERRTYNEQFF.

This clonotype was seen a few times. With a much larger clone just one base away, this may be a read error. The V and J genes are TRBV5-1 and TRBJ2-2, with D hard to call. The CDR3 has 13 amino acids. The V and J ends lost 0 bases and 4 bases respectively, with 4 bases between them. The V gene's germline CDR1 is SGHRS and CDR2 YFSETQ. The CDR3 DNA reads as TGCGCCAGCAGCTTGGCGGTCACCGGGGAGCTGTTTTTT. It translates to CASSLAVTGELFF.

This clonotype was seen ten or more times. J is TRBJ2-3 and V is TRBV27; D is undetermined. The CDR3 is 16 amino acids. V was trimmed by 3 bases and J by 0 bases, leaving 13 bases between them. Germline lookup yields CDR1 MNHEY and CDR2 SMNVEV (reference sequence). CDR3 protein: CASSLSASSSTDTQYF. The CDR3 nucleotides are TGTGCCAGCAGTTTGAGTGCGTCCTCTAGCACAGATACGCAGTATTTT.

This clonotype was observed a handful of times. The gene calls are TRBV28 and TRBJ2-1; D is unresolved. Trimming pared 5 bases from V and 8 bases from J, leaving 10 bases between. CDR3 length equals 12 residues. Germline CDR1 and CDR2: MDHEN and SYDVKM. Written as DNA, the CDR3 is TGTGCCAGCAGTCCTTCTTACTATGAGCAGTTCTTC. Its protein product is CASSPSYYEQFF. Drawing the rest from reference TRBV28 and TRBJ2-1, the complete variable domain is DVKVTQSSRYLVKRTGEKVFLECVQDMDHENMFWYRQDPGLGLRLIYFSYDVKMKEKGDIPEGYSVSREKKERFSLILESASTNQTSMYLCASSPSYYEQFFGPGTRLTVL.

This clonotype has a count of ten or more. The chain has TRBV7-9 and TRBJ1-2, with TRBD1 matching over 9 bases. The CDR3 runs 16 residues. Trimming at V came to 1 base and at J to 5 bases, leaving 8 bases not matched to a gene. CDR1 and CDR2 from the germline V gene are SEHNR and FQNEAQ (reference sequence). The chain's CDR3 is CASSLVVGTGQYGYTF. The CDR3 DNA is TGTGCCAGCAGCTTAGTAGTCGGGACAGGGCAATATGGCTACACCTTC.

This clonotype has at least ten counts. The genes are TRBV15 and TRBJ1-5, with 9 positions matching TRBD1. The germline V gene has CDR1 LNHNV and CDR2 YYDKDF (reference sequence). The CDR3 loop spans 14 amino acids. The V and J ends lost 6 bases and 9 bases, in that order; junction bases with no gene match: 9. The CDR3 region is CATSRGTGRPPQHF. CDR3 nucleotide sequence: TGTGCCACCAGTCGCGGGACAGGGCGGCCGCCCCAGCATTTT.

This clonotype was observed a handful of times. The genes are TRBV15 and TRBJ2-7; D remains unclear. The germline CDR1 and CDR2 sequences are LNHNV and YYDKDF (reference sequence). The CDR3 consists of 15 residues. V was cut by 0 bases and J by 0 bases, with 9 bases left in between. CDR3 nucleotides: TGTGCCACCAGCAGAGATCCTAACCACTCCTACGAGCAGTACTTC. Translated, it gives CATSRDPNHSYEQYF.

This clonotype was counted a few times. The chain uses TRBV11-2 and TRBJ2-7; D is unresolved. CDR1 and CDR2 (germline): SGHAT, FQNNGV. V lost 3 bases and J 1 base, leaving 19 bases between the germline ends. The CDR3 consists of 17 residues. The CDR3 DNA is TGTGCCAGCAGCTTCGATTCCTTGGCAGTCCCTTCCTACGAGCAGTACTTC. Amino acids: CASSFDSLAVPSYEQYF.